These T cell receptor beta chains were read from a single sample in a study of PD-1 blockade in mismatch repair-deficient tumors. Sequencing was performed with immunoSEQ multiplex PCR; in TCRdb, only in-frame clones are kept and a portion is missing. Altogether around 52,000 clones are present, approximately 81% being singletons, with the ten largest covering about 8%. The input for sequencing was peripheral blood, taken less than 21 weeks after starting pembrolizumab. These receptors were collected from an adult with mismatch repair-deficient cancer. Each CDR3 is given with its conserved first and last residue. D genes are given only for firm matches. Size is omitted from some rows. Given values are once, few, many or a class for expanded clones.

>13|NA|TRBJ1-2|TRBV7-2|TRBD1
CASSLRQGRGYTF
TGTGCCAGCAGCTTGCGACAGGGGAGGGGCTACACCTTC
>14|NA|TRBJ2-3|TRBV30|NA
CAWSKATLTDTQYF
TGTGCCTGGAGTAAAGCGACCCTCACAGATACGCAGTATTTT
>14|few|TRBJ2-7|TRBV18|NA
CASSSSEQVYEQYF
TGTGCCAGCTCCTCTAGCGAGCAGGTCTACGAGCAGTACTTC
>16|NA|TRBJ1-1|TRBV19|NA
CASSIDPADPGTEAFF
TGTGCCAGTAGTATAGATCCCGCAGACCCAGGAACTGAAGCTTTCTTT
>13|NA|TRBJ1-1|TRBV5-5|NA
CASSLYLNTEAFF
TGTGCCAGCAGCTTGTACCTGAACACTGAAGCTTTCTTT
>12|NA|TRBJ2-1|TRBV7-6|NA
CASSPDRGGLFF
TGTGCCAGCAGCCCCGACCGCGGCGGACTGTTCTTC
>16|NA|TRBJ2-1|TRBV4-2|NA
CASSQEGWDEYNEQFF
TGTGCCAGCAGCCAAGAGGGATGGGACGAGTACAATGAGCAGTTCTTC
>14|once|TRBJ2-7|TRBV6-1|TRBD2
CASSESSGRTGQYF
TGTGCCAGCAGTGAGTCTAGCGGGAGGACAGGGCAGTACTTC
>17|NA|TRBJ1-4|TRBV7-2|TRBD1
CASSLVPAGGNNEKLFF
TGTGCCAGCAGCTTAGTGCCGGCAGGGGGCAATAATGAAAAACTGTTTTTT
>12|NA|TRBJ1-1|TRBV28|NA
CASSSQSTEAFF
TGTGCCAGCAGTTCGCAGTCCACTGAAGCTTTCTTT
>15|NA|TRBJ2-7|TRBV6-6|TRBD1
CASSPRQGAAYEQYF
TGTGCCAGCAGTCCCAGACAGGGTGCAGCCTACGAGCAGTACTTC
>13|NA|TRBJ2-3|TRBV13|NA
CASSSPGRDTQYF
TGTGCCAGCAGCTCCCCAGGGCGGGATACGCAGTATTTT
>15|NA|TRBJ2-4|TRBV7-8|TRBD1
CASSTTGGPKNIQYF
TGTGCCAGCAGCACCACAGGGGGCCCCAAAAACATTCAGTACTTC
>14|NA|TRBJ2-5|TRBV7-9|NA
CASSFGQGEETQYF
TGTGCCAGCAGCTTCGGTCAGGGAGAAGAGACCCAGTACTTC
>13|once|TRBJ2-2|TRBV5-5|NA
CASTLAVPGELFF
TGTGCCAGCACACTCGCCGTTCCCGGGGAGCTGTTTTTT
>17|NA|TRBJ2-7|TRBV18|NA
CASSPPERVQTPGEQYF
TGTGCCAGCTCACCACCCGAGCGGGTACAAACCCCAGGGGAGCAGTACTTC
>15|NA|TRBJ2-3|TRBV5-1|NA
CASSLVRGGTDTQYF
TGCGCCAGCAGCTTGGTGCGGGGTGGCACAGATACGCAGTATTTT
>14|few|TRBJ1-2|TRBV5-1|NA
CASSSTAANYGYTF
TGCGCCAGCAGTTCAACGGCGGCTAACTATGGCTACACCTTC
>17|NA|TRBJ2-1|TRBV6-1|TRBD2
CASSELAGSQPWNEQFF
TGTGCCAGCAGTGAACTAGCGGGATCACAACCCTGGAATGAGCAGTTCTTC
>16|few|TRBJ2-2|TRBV7-9|NA
CASSQGRGVNTGELFF
TGTGCCAGCAGCCAGGGCCGAGGGGTAAACACCGGGGAGCTGTTTTTT
>17|few|TRBJ2-3|TRBV13|TRBD2
CASSHRLAGVGTDTQYF
TGTGCCAGCAGTCATAGACTAGCGGGAGTGGGCACAGATACGCAGTATTTT
>11|NA|TRBJ2-7|TRBV20-1|NA
CSAREGFEQYF
TGCAGTGCTAGAGAAGGGTTCGAGCAGTACTTC
>15|NA|TRBJ2-1|TRBV27|TRBD2
CASSLIAGSYNEQFF
TGTGCCAGCAGTTTAATAGCGGGCTCCTACAATGAGCAGTTCTTC
>14|NA|TRBJ2-3|TRBV27|NA
CASRGAGGGNTQYF
TGTGCCAGCAGGGGGGCAGGGGGGGGGAATACGCAGTATTTT
>16|NA|TRBJ1-3|TRBV5-4|TRBD1
CASSTGQGAYGNTIYF
TGTGCCAGCAGCACAGGACAGGGGGCATATGGAAACACCATATATTTT
>16|NA|TRBJ1-2|TRBV14|NA
CASSQVAGIQVYGYTF
TGTGCCAGCAGCCAAGTCGCAGGGATCCAAGTCTATGGCTACACCTTC
>13|NA|TRBJ2-3|TRBV27|NA
CASSGRGTDTQYF
TGTGCCAGCAGTGGACGGGGCACAGATACGCAGTATTTT
>15|NA|TRBJ2-6|TRBV5-4|NA
CASSFRDSGANVLTF
TGTGCCAGCAGCTTCAGAGACTCTGGGGCCAACGTCCTGACTTTC
>18|NA|TRBJ2-3|TRBV4-3|NA
CASSQDPLGGSSTDTQYF
TGCGCCAGCAGCCAAGATCCCCTCGGCGGCTCTAGCACAGATACGCAGTATTTT
>14|NA|TRBJ1-2|TRBV9|NA
CASSVGGGAGGYTF
TGTGCCAGCAGCGTTGGGGGCGGAGCTGGAGGCTACACCTTC
>17|NA|TRBJ2-3|TRBV7-2|TRBD1
CASSYSGTGGPTDTQYF
TGTGCCAGCAGCTACTCCGGGACAGGGGGCCCTACAGATACGCAGTATTTT
>17|NA|TRBJ2-7|TRBV5-1|NA
CASSLDFSTGAPYEQYF
TGCGCCAGCAGCTTGGATTTCTCGACAGGAGCCCCCTACGAGCAGTACTTC
>15|NA|TRBJ2-7|TRBV6-5|TRBD1
CASSPRTGGAYEQYF
TGTGCCAGCAGCCCCCGGACAGGGGGAGCCTACGAGCAGTACTTC
>12|few|TRBJ2-7|TRBV18|NA
CASSPPSYEQYF
TGTGCCAGCTCACCACCAAGCTACGAGCAGTACTTC
>9|NA|TRBJ1-2|TRBV6-1|NA
CATGSGYTF
TGCGCGACGGGGAGCGGCTACACCTTC
>18|NA|TRBJ2-7|TRBV11-2|NA
CASSLPGGWLAITYEQYF
TGTGCCAGCAGCTTACCGGGTGGGTGGCTAGCGATTACCTACGAGCAGTACTTC
>16|NA|TRBJ2-1|TRBV30|TRBD2
CAWEELLAELGNEQFF
TGTGCCTGGGAGGAGTTACTAGCGGAGTTGGGGAATGAGCAGTTCTTC
>14|NA|TRBJ2-3|TRBV7-9|NA
CASSSGFGTDTQYF
TGTGCCAGCAGCTCAGGGTTCGGCACAGATACGCAGTATTTT
>16|once|TRBJ2-1|TRBV7-6|TRBD2
CASSPTSGSTDNEQFF
TGTGCCAGCAGCCCCACTAGCGGGAGTACGGACAATGAGCAGTTCTTC
>15|NA|TRBJ2-2|TRBV6-5|NA
CASSYSPISTGELFF
TGTGCCAGCAGTTACTCCCCAATTAGCACCGGGGAGCTGTTTTTT
>13|NA|TRBJ1-4|TRBV30|TRBD1
CAWSVQGSEKLFF
TGTGCCTGGAGTGTACAGGGGAGTGAAAAACTGTTTTTT
>13|few|TRBJ1-2|TRBV7-8|NA
CASSLAPNYGYTF
TGTGCCAGCAGCTTAGCCCCCAACTATGGCTACACCTTC
>15|NA|TRBJ1-1|TRBV4-1|NA
CASSQQGSMNTEAFF
TGCGCCAGCAGCCAACAGGGTTCCATGAACACTGAAGCTTTCTTT
>13|NA|TRBJ2-3|TRBV10-3|NA
CASRSRAGDTQYF
TGTGCCTCCAGATCGCGGGCGGGTGATACGCAGTATTTT